The entry below describes one TCR beta chain. In the original analysis: Amplification with reference gene primers provided the estimates of nucleated cell counts. Libraries were prepared by immunoSEQ multiplex PCR; TCRdb keeps only in-frame clonotypes and omits some of them. V, J and clone size were drawn from that table, and D and trimming were deduced from the DNA. The table shows approximately 150,000 clones, with about 87% occurring only once. This sample is part of a study of blood T cell repertoires in COVID-19. The wider study: There were acute and convalescent COVID-19 samples, and they came from the United States, Italy and Spain. The cDNA or gDNA used as material had been derived from T cells, B-cell-depleted T cells, or PBMCs.

Trimming removed 5 bases from V and 2 bases from J; junction bases left unmatched: 6. This CDR3 comprises 16 residues. Germline loops: CDR1 KGHSH, CDR2 LQKENI. The clonotype originates from a woman aged 45-59 years with acute or convalescent COVID-19. The sequenced sample consisted of peripheral blood. J is TRBJ2-2 and V is TRBV18, with 9 bases that match TRBD1. In DNA form, the CDR3 reads TGTGCCAGCTCAGAAGAAACAGGGGGCAACACCGGGGAGCTGTTTTTT. This gives the protein CASSEETGGNTGELFF.